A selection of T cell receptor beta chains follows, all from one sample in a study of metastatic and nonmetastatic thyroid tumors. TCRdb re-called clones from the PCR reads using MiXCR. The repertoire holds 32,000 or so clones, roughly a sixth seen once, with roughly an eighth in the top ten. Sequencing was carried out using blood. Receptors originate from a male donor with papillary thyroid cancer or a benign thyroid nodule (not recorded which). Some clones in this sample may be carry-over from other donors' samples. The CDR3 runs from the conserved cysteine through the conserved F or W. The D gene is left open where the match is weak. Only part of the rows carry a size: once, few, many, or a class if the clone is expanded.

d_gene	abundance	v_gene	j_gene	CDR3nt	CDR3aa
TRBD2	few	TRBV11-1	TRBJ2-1	TGTGCCAGCAGCTTAGGGGTGGCTAGCGGGGGCCTCTACAATGAGCAGTTCTTC	CASSLGVASGGLYNEQFF
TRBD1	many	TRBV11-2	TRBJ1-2	TGTGCCAGCAGCTTGAGGGGGCGAGAAGGCTACACCTTC	CASSLRGREGYTF
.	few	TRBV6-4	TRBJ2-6	TGTGCCAGCAGTGACACATTCAGCTCTGGGGCCAACGTCCTGACTTTC	CASSDTFSSGANVLTF
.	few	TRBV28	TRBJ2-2	TGTGCCAGCAGCCCCGCCGTGTCTATCACCGGGGAGCTGTTTTTT	CASSPAVSITGELFF
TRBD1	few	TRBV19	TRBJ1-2	TGTGCCAGTAGTCCCACCCAGGGGGCGTACTATGGCTACACCTTC	CASSPTQGAYYGYTF
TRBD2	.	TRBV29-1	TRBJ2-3	TGCAGCGCCGGGACTAGCGGGAGGGCCGGGTTGACAGATACGCAGTATTTT	CSAGTSGRAGLTDTQYF
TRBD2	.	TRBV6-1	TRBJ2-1	TGTGCCAGCAAAAAGACCGGGACTAGCGGATACAATGAGCAGTTCTTC	CASKKTGTSGYNEQFF
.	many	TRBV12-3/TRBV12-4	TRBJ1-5	TGTGCCAGCAGTTTGCAGCGCAATCAGCCCCAGCATTTT	CASSLQRNQPQHF
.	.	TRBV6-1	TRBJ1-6	TGTGCCAGCAGTCCCGGCGAGAATTCACCCCTCAACTTT	CASSPGENSPLNF
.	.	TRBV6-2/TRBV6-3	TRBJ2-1	TGTGCCAGCAGTTACCGTCTGGACAGCTCCTACAATGAGCAGTTCTTC	CASSYRLDSSYNEQFF
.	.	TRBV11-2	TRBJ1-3	TGTGCCAGCAGCGAGGACGGGAACTCTGGAAACACCATATATTTT	CASSEDGNSGNTIYF
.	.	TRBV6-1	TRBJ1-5	TGTGCCAGCAGTGAACAGGGAAGGCAGCCCCAGCATTTT	CASSEQGRQPQHF
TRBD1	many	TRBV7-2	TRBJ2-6	TGTGCCAGCAGCCCCGGACAGGGGGAAACGGGGGGGGCCAACGTCCTGACTTTC	CASSPGQGETGGANVLTF
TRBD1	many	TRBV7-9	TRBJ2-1	TGTGCCAGCAGAAGGGACAGCTACAATGAGCAGTTCTTC	CASRRDSYNEQFF
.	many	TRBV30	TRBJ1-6	TGTGCCTGGAGTTGGGGGAGCTCCTATAATTCACCCCTCCACTTT	CAWSWGSSYNSPLHF
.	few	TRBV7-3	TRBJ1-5	TGTGCCAGCAGCATGAATCAGCCCCAGCATTTT	CASSMNQPQHF
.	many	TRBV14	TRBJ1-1	TGTGCCAGCAGCCAAGTGGGGCGAAACACTGAAGCTTTCTTT	CASSQVGRNTEAFF
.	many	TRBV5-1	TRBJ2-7	TGCGCCAGCAGCGTGGGACCGCAAGGCACCTACGAGCAGTACTTC	CASSVGPQGTYEQYF
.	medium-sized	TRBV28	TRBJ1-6	TGTGCCAGCAGTTTAGGGGGGGCCGGCCAGAATAATTCACCCCTCCACTTT	CASSLGGAGQNNSPLHF
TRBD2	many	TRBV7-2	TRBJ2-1	TGTGCCAGCAGCATTAGCGGGAGAAGAGGACGTTACAATGAGCAGTTCTTC	CASSISGRRGRYNEQFF
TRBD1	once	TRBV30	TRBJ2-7	TGTGCCTGGAGTGTCTCCGGGACAGCCTACGAGCAGTACTTC	CAWSVSGTAYEQYF
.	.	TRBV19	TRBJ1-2	TGTGCCAGTAGTAGGCCGGCGTATGGCTACACCTTC	CASSRPAYGYTF
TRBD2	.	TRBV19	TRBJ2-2	TGTGCCAGTAGACAGATAGCGGGGATCACCGGGGAGCTGTTTTTT	CASRQIAGITGELFF
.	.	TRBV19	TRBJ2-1	TGTGCCAGTATGAAGACATCCGGCTACAATGAGCAGTTCTTC	CASMKTSGYNEQFF
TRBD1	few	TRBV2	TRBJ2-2	TGTGCCAGCACGGGGGACAGGGGAACCGGGGAGCTGTTTTTT	CASTGDRGTGELFF
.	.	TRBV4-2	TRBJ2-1	TGTGCCAGCAGCCAATCTGGGACTTTCAATGAGCAGTTCTTC	CASSQSGTFNEQFF
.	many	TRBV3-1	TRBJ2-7	TGTGCCAGCAGCCAAGGTGACCAGCAGCAGTACTTC	CASSQGDQQQYF
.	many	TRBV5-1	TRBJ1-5	TGCGCCAGCAGCTTGTCAGGGAACAGCAATCAGCCCCAGCATTTT	CASSLSGNSNQPQHF
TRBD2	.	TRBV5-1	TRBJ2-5	TGCGCCAGCAGCTTGGAGCCTAGCGGGCTGGAGACCCAGTACTTC	CASSLEPSGLETQYF
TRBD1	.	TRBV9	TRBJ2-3	TGTGCCAGCAGCGAAGGGACAGGCCAAACAGATACGCAGTATTTT	CASSEGTGQTDTQYF
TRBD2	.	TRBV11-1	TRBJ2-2	TGTGCCAGCAGCTTAGGTTGGCGGGGGGGCCGTGGCGGTGATCTGTTTTTT	CASSLGWRGGRGGDLFF
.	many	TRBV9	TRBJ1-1	TGTGCCAGCAGCGTAGCACAGATGAACACTGAAGCTTTCTTT	CASSVAQMNTEAFF
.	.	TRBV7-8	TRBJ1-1	TGTGCCAGCAGCTTAGATGGGGTCCTGGGAATGAACACTGAAGATTTCTTT	CASSLDGVLGMNTEDFF
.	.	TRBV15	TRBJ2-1	TGTGCCACCAGCAGGGCCGGGGACAATGAGCAGTTCTTC	CATSRAGDNEQFF
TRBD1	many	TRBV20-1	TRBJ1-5	TGCAGTGCTAGGGGGACAGCAAATCAGCCCCAGCATTTT	CSARGTANQPQHF
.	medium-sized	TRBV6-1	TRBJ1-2	TGTGCCAGCAGTGAAGTCGGGGTACCTCACTACACCTTC	CASSEVGVPHYTF
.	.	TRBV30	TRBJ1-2	TGTGCCTGGAGTAGGGAGGGACATCAGTATGGCTACACCTTC	CAWSREGHQYGYTF
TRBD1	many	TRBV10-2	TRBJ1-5	TGCGCCAGCAAGGGACAGGCGGCATATAGCAATCAGCCCCAGCATTTT	CASKGQAAYSNQPQHF
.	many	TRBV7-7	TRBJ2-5	TGTGCTAGCAGCTCGGGGGAGACCCAGTACTTC	CASSSGETQYF
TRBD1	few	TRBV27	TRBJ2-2	TGTGCCAGCAGTTTACTACGGGACAGGGGCACCGGGGAGCTGTTTTTT	CASSLLRDRGTGELFF
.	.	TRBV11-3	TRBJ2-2	TGTGCCAGCAGCTTTGGGACGGCTGCCGGGGAGCTGTTTTTT	CASSFGTAAGELFF
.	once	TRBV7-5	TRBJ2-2	.	CTSVPEPDRDRGHLVESGELFF
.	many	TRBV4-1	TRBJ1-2	TGCGCCAGCAGCCAAGACGCCTATGGCTACACCTTC	CASSQDAYGYTF
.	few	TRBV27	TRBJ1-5	TGTGCCAGCAGTCCGAACACAGGGTGGGCACAGCCCCAGCATTTT	CASSPNTGWAQPQHF
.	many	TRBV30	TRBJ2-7	TGTGCCTGGGACCAGGGCTTTGACTCCTACGAGCAGTACTTC	CAWDQGFDSYEQYF
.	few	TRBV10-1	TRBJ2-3	TGCGCCAGCAGTTATGGCGGTGGGGCCACAGATACGCAGTATTTT	CASSYGGGATDTQYF
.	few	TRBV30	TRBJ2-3	TGTGCCTGGGGGGCGGGAGATACGCAGTATTTT	CAWGAGDTQYF
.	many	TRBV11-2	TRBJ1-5	TGTGCCAGCAGTCCCACACCCGTGAGCCCCCAGCATTTT	CASSPTPVSPQHF
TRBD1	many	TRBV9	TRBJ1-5	TGTGCCAGCAGCAATCACAGGGGGGGACAGCCCCAGCATTTT	CASSNHRGGQPQHF
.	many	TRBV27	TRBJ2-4	TGTGCCAGCAGTCCGACCGTAGCCAAAAACATTCAGTACTTC	CASSPTVAKNIQYF
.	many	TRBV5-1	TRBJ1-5	TGCGCCAGCAGCCCCGGTACCCCAGCGGGCAATCAGCCCCAGCATTTT	CASSPGTPAGNQPQHF
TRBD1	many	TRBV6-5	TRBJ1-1	TGTGCCAGCAGTTACGCGAACAGGGGTGGCACTGAAGCTTTCTTT	CASSYANRGGTEAFF
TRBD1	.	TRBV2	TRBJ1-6	TGTGCCAGCAGTGAGCTGGACAGGGGTAATTCACCCCTCCACTTT	CASSELDRGNSPLHF
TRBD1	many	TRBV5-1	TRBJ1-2	TGCGCCAGCAGCTCGGACAGGGGAGATGGCTACACCTTC	CASSSDRGDGYTF
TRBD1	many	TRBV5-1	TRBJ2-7	TGCGCCAGCAGCTCACAGGGGGGCGAGCAGTACTTC	CASSSQGGEQYF
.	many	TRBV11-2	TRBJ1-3	TGTGCCAGCAGCTTAGATTTTTCTGGAAACACCATATATTTT	CASSLDFSGNTIYF
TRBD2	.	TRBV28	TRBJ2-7	TGTGCCAGCGGCCAAGCGGGACCCCCTTACGAGCAGTACTTC	CASGQAGPPYEQYF
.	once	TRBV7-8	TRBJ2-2	TGTGCCAGCGGCCAGAGACGGGGCACCGGGGAGCTGTTTTTT	CASGQRRGTGELFF